These 18 T cell receptor beta chains originate from one sample sequenced in a study of T cell changes during pregnancy in multiple sclerosis. The method was immunoSEQ multiplex PCR; TCRdb's version includes in-frame clones alone and lacks a portion of them. This sample has approximately 82,000 clones, with around nine tenths found just once. The source was CD4+ T cells from peripheral blood mononuclear cells, collected in the second trimester of pregnancy. The receptor source for this set is a female donor with multiple sclerosis, enrolled in a pregnancy study.

The chain uses TRBV6-1 and TRBJ2-7, with a tentative D call TRBD2 (6 bases). This CDR3 is 12 amino acids long. The ends were cut back, 6 bases at V and 5 bases at J, with 11 bases in the middle. Germline V gene data show CDR1 as MNHNS and CDR2 as SASEGT. In nucleotides, the CDR3 is TGTGCCAGCAGCGAGGCGGGACACGAGCAGTACTTC. This gives the protein CASSEAGHEQYF.

The chain employs TRBV6-1 and TRBJ1-1, with unresolved D. The V gene's germline CDR1 is MNHNS and CDR2 SASEGT. Trimming stripped 3 bases from V and 1 base from J, with 3 bases between. This CDR3 has 12 residues. CDR3 sequence (DNA): TGTGCCAGCAGTGACCGGAACACTGAAGCTTTCTTT. Translation gives CASSDRNTEAFF.

The V gene is TRBV30, the J gene TRBJ1-4, with D possibly TRBD1 on 5 matching bases. CDR1 GTSNPN and CDR2 SVGIG come from the germline V gene (reference sequence). The CDR3 covers 13 residues. Between the trimmed V and J ends, which lost 4 bases and 3 bases, there was a span of 9 bases. The CDR3 DNA follows: TGTGCCTGGAACGGGGGTCCTAATGAAAAACTGTTTTTT. Its protein is CAWNGGPNEKLFF.

This sequence joins TRBV7-9 and TRBJ1-6; 7 bases align to TRBD1. Germline CDR1 SEHNR, CDR2 FQNEAQ (reference sequence). V was clipped by 5 bases and J by 1 base; unmatched bases: 8. The CDR3 extends over 17 amino acids. The CDR3 DNA reads as TGTGCCAGCAGCCCTCGACAGGGTAGTTCCTATAATTCACCCCTCCACTTT. It encodes CASSPRQGSSYNSPLHF.

This sequence joins TRBV7-2 and TRBJ2-5; 9 nucleotides agree with TRBD1. Matching the DNA end better, TRBJ2-7 makes the J call doubtful. The CDR3 has 15 residues. The germline V gene encodes CDR1 SGHTA and CDR2 FQGNSA. The CDR3 DNA follows: TGTGCCAGCAGCCCTCCGGGACAGGGTCTCTACGAGCAGTACTTC. This sequence encodes CASSPPGQGLYEQYF.

The chain is built from TRBV28 and TRBJ2-7; D not resolved. Germline assignment: CDR1 MDHEN and CDR2 SYDVKM. V was trimmed by 6 bases and J by 7 bases, leaving 16 bases between them. This CDR3 spans 13 amino acids. The CDR3 DNA reads as TGTGCCAGCAGGGGTTCGGGTGTTGGGGAGCAGTACTTC. Amino acids: CASRGSGVGEQYF.

This clone has more than one count but fewer than ten. V gene TRBV25-1 combines with J gene TRBJ1-2, with 7 bases that match TRBD1. This CDR3 region has 12 residues. Trimming cost V 8 bases and J 8 bases; bases outside gene matches: 8. Germline values: CDR1 MGHDK, CDR2 SYGVNS. The CDR3 nucleotides are TGTGCCAGCCGGGGACAGCCCTTGGGCTACACCTTC. As protein: CASRGQPLGYTF.

The chain employs TRBV9 and TRBJ1-6; TRBD1 aligns across 9 bases. V shed 3 bases and J 8 bases; nucleotides not matched to a gene: 9. This CDR3 contains 16 residues. In germline, CDR1 is SGDLS, CDR2 YYNGEE. The CDR3 reads CASSGGTGQGYSPLHF. As DNA, the CDR3 is TGTGCCAGCAGCGGGGGGACAGGACAGGGGTATTCACCCCTCCACTTT.

V is TRBV2 and J is TRBJ1-5; 7 nucleotides agree with TRBD1. Germline CDR1 and CDR2: SNHLY and FYNNEI. Trimming removed 4 bases from V and 6 bases from J; junction bases left unmatched: 3. This CDR3 has 13 residues. CDR3 sequence reads: CASSGQGIQPQHF. CDR3 DNA: TGTGCCAGCAGTGGACAGGGAATTCAGCCCCAGCATTTT.

The V gene is TRBV2, the J gene TRBJ1-4, with D unclear. V was pared by 6 bases and J by 5 bases, with 7 bases between. Germline-derived CDR1 and CDR2 are SNHLY and FYNNEI. The length of the CDR3 is 12 residues. CDR3 region: CASRQPNEKLFF. The DNA for the CDR3 is TGTGCCAGCAGACAGCCAAATGAAAAACTGTTTTTT.

This chain links TRBV15 with TRBJ2-3, with D perhaps matching TRBD2 (7 bases). V lost 1 base and J lost 4, with 18 bases in between. The CDR3 consists of 17 residues. CDR1 is LNHNV and CDR2 is YYDKDF in the germline V gene (reference sequence). CDR3 protein: CATSRGEGGGLADTQYF. The CDR3, as DNA: TGTGCCACCAGCAGAGGGGAGGGAGGGGGGTTGGCAGATACGCAGTATTTT. Full variable domain (rest looked up from reference TRBV15 and TRBJ2-3): DAMVIQNPRYQVTQFGKPVTLSCSQTLNHNVMYWYQQKSSQAPKLLFHYYDKDFNNEADTPDNFQSRRPNTSFCFLDIRSPGLGDTAMYLCATSRGEGGGLADTQYFGPGTRLTVL.

The rearrangement links TRBV29-1 to TRBJ2-2; unclear D gene. Per germline, CDR1 SQVTM and CDR2 ANQGSEA. There are 13 residues in the CDR3. The ends were cut back, 3 bases at V and 1 base at J, with 6 bases in the middle. CDR3 sequence: CSVDQENTGELFF. The CDR3 DNA follows: TGCAGCGTTGATCAGGAGAACACCGGGGAGCTGTTTTTT.

The V and J genes are TRBV11-3 and TRBJ2-7; perhaps TRBD1 as D (5 bases). Trimming cost V 2 bases and J 0 bases, with 11 bases left between them. Germline lookup yields CDR1 SGHNT and CDR2 YENEEA. CDR3 length: 15 amino acids. The CDR3 region is CASSLKTGDSYEQYF. The CDR3 nucleotides read TGTGCCAGCAGCTTAAAAACAGGAGACTCCTACGAGCAGTACTTC.

J is TRBJ2-3 and V is TRBV15; possibly TRBD1 for D (5 bases). Per germline, CDR1 LNHNV and CDR2 YYDKDF (reference sequence). This CDR3 is 14 amino acids long. V dropped 0 bases and J dropped 4 bases, with 8 bases sitting between them. In DNA form, the CDR3 reads TGTGCCACCAGCAGAGATCCCAGGGCAGATACGCAGTATTTT. It yields the protein CATSRDPRADTQYF.

The chain joins TRBV30 to TRBJ1-6, with D possibly being TRBD1 (5 bases). The CDR3 runs to 13 residues. Germline V gene lookup returns CDR1 GTSNPN and CDR2 SVGIG (reference sequence). Deletions cut 3 bases from V and 8 bases from J, with 11 bases between. The CDR3 is CAWSEDSDSPLHF. CDR3 bases: TGTGCCTGGAGCGAAGACAGTGATTCACCCCTCCACTTT.

The chain couples TRBV15 to TRBJ1-6, with D hard to call. This CDR3 comprises 13 residues. The germline V gene has CDR1 LNHNV and CDR2 YYDKDF (reference sequence). The V end lost 1 base, the J end lost 14 bases, and 12 bases lay between the germline ends. CDR3 protein: CATSRVVAGTLHF. CDR3 sequence (DNA): TGTGCCACCAGCAGAGTGGTAGCCGGTACCCTCCACTTT.

This chain connects TRBV9 to TRBJ2-7, with TRBD1 matching over 12 bases. The length of the CDR3 is 15 residues. CDR1 and CDR2 from the germline V gene are SGDLS and YYNGEE. J lost 5 bases, V lost 0 bases, and 3 bases had no gene match. CDR3 loop: CASSVGGTGGHEQYF. The CDR3 coding sequence is TGTGCCAGCAGCGTAGGTGGGACAGGGGGCCACGAGCAGTACTTC.

The chain joins TRBV5-4 to TRBJ2-2; TRBD2 might be the D (5 bases). The CDR3 consists of 13 residues. Trimming cost V 5 bases and J 10 bases, with 15 bases left between them. Germline lookup yields CDR1 SGHNT and CDR2 YYREEE (reference sequence). The CDR3 reads CASRKDSGMELFF. CDR3 bases: TGTGCCAGCAGGAAGGACTCGGGGATGGAGCTGTTTTTT.